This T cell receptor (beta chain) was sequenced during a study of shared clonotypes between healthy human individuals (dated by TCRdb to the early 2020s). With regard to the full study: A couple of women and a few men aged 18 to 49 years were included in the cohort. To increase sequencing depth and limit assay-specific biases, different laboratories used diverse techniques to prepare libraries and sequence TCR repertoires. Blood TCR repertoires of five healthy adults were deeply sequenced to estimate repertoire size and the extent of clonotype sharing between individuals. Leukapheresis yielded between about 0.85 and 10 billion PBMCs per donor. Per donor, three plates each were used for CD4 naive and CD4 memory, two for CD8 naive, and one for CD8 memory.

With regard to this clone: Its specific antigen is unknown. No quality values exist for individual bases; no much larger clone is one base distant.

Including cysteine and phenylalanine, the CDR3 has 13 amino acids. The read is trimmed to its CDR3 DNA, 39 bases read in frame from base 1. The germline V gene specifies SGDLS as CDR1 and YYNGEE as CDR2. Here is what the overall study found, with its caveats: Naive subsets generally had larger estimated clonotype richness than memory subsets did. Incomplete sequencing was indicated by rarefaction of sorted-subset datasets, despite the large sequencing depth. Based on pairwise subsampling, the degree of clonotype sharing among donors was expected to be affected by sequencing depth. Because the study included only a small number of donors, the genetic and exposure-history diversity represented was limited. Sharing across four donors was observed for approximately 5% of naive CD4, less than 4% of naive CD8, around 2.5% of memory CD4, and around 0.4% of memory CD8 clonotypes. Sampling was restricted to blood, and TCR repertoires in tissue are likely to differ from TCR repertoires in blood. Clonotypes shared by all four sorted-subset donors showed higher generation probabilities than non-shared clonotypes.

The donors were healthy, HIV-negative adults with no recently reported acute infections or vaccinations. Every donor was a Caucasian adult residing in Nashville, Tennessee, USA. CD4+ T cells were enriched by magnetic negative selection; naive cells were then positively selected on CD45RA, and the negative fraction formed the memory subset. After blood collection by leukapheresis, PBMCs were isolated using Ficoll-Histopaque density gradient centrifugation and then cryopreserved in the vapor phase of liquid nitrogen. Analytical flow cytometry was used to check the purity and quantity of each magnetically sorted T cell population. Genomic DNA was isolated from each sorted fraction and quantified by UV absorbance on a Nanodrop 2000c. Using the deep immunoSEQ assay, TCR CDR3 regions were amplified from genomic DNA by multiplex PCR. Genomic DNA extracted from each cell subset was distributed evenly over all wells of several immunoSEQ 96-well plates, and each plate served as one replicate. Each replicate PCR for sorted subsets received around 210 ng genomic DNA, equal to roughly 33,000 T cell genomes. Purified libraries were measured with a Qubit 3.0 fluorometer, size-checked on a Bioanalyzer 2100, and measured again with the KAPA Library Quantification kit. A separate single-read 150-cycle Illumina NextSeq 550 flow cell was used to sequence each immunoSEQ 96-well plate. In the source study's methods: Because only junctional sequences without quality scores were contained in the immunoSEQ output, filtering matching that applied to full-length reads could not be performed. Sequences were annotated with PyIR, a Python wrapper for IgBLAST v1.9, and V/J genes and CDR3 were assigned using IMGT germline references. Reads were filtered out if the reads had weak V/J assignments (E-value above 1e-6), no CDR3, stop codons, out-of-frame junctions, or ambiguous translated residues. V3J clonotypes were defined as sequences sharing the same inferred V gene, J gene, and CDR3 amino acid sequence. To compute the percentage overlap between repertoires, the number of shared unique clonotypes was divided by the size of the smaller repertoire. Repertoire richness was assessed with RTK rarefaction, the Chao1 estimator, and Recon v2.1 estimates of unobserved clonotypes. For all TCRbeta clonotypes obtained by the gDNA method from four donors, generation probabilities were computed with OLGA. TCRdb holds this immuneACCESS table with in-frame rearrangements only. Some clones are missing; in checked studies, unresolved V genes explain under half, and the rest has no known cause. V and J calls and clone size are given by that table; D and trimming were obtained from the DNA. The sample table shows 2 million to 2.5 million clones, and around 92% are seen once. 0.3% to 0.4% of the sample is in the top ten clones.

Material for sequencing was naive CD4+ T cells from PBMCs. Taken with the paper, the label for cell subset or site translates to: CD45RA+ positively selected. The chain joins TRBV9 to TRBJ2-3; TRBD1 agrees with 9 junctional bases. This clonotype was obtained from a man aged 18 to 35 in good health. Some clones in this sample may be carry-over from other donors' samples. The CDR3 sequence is CGSQGASTDTQYF. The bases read TGTGGTTCACAGGGGGCCAGCACAGATACGCAGTATTTT.